This T cell receptor beta chain appears in the sequencing data of a study of OX40 agonist ivuxolimab in advanced cancers. Study overall: Ivuxolimab, an agonistic anti-OX40 (CD134) antibody, was given to patients. Dose-escalation subjects each had hepatocellular carcinoma, melanoma, renal cell or head and neck cancer. Partial responses occurred in Three dose-escalation patients, one with hepatocellular carcinoma and two with cutaneous melanoma.

In its sample, this clone was seen once. Produced via immunoSEQ multiplex PCR; TCRdb's table is partial and in-frame only. The table has about 50,000 clones, roughly nine tenths seen once. Germline V gene sequence: CDR1 SGDLS, CDR2 YYNGEE. V lost 3 bases, J lost 5 bases, and 14 bases lay in between. There are 14 residues in the CDR3. Sampling of blood occurred at baseline, cycle 4 day 1, and cycle 7 day 1. The sequence was collected from an adult with an advanced solid tumor such as melanoma, head and neck, liver or kidney cancer. Sample: CD4+ or CD8+ T cells sorted from blood, taken in a trial of the OX40 agonist ivuxolimab. The V and J genes are TRBV9 and TRBJ2-5; no firm D call. The CDR3 region is CASSARLAEETQYF. CDR3 nucleotide sequence: TGTGCCAGCAGCGCCCGTTTGGCCGAGGAGACCCAGTACTTC.